Listed here are 9 T cell receptor beta chains from one sample, sequenced in a study of regulatory T cells in long-lasting Graves disease. Indicated time point: newly diagnosed GD, antithyroid drugs for less than 3 months. The TCR library used RNA extracted from PBMCs. For TCR beta, libraries came from iRepertoire HTBI primers and Arm-PCR of CDR3 regions. MiXCR, run by TCRdb on the multiplex PCR reads, gives a single entry per CDR3 protein. This sample has 350,000 to 500,000 distinct CDR3 sequences, with 13% to 15% found just once. This sample also appeared in a second study, on T cells in Graves' hyperthyroidism and ophthalmopathy.

This sample comprised peripheral blood mononuclear cells (PBMCs), obtained at new diagnosis, from a patient treated with antithyroid drugs. Every receptor here comes from a woman aged 50 to 60 with Graves disease.

The rearrangement joins TRBV7-2 to TRBJ2-4; 12 bases fit TRBD1. Germline CDR1 reads SGHTA; CDR2 reads FQGNSA. This CDR3 has 15 residues. After removal of 3 bases from V and 7 bases from J, the junction contained 4 bases not matched to a gene. CDR3 DNA: TGTGCCAGCAGCTTGGCCGGGACAGGGGGCAACATTCAGTACTTC. Translating gives CASSLAGTGGNIQYF. The whole variable domain, filled in from reference TRBV7-2 and TRBJ2-4, reads GAGVSQSPSNKVTEKGKDVELRCDPISGHTALYWYRQSLGQGLEFLIYFQGNSAPDKSGLPSDRFSAERTGGSVSTLTIQRTQQEDSAVYLCASSLAGTGGNIQYFGAGTRLSVL.

The V gene is TRBV14, the J gene TRBJ2-2; 7 nucleotides agree with TRBD1. With V trimmed by 2 bases and J by 1 base, 4 bases remained unmatched. The germline V gene has CDR1 SGHDN and CDR2 FVKESK. The CDR3 has 16 amino acids. The CDR3 nucleotides read TGTGCCAGCAGCCAACGCAGGACAGGGAACACCGGGGAGCTGTTTTTT. Translating it yields CASSQRRTGNTGELFF.

As regards this clonotype: It may be a read error: a sequence one base away is much more abundant. This rearrangement joins TRBV3-1 to TRBJ2-7; D may be TRBD2 (6 bases). The germline V and J ends were trimmed by 1 base and 2 bases, with 12 bases remaining between them. Germline V gene sequence: CDR1 LGHDT, CDR2 YNNKEL (reference sequence). CDR3 length: 15 residues. CDR3 in DNA: TGTGCCAGCAGCCAAGCCTGCGGACTAACCTACGAGCAGTACTTC. Its translation is CASSQACGLTYEQYF.

This clonotype was counted at least ten times. The J gene is TRBJ2-7, the V gene TRBV28; D might be TRBD1 or TRBD2, each matching 5 bases. The germline V gene encodes CDR1 MDHEN and CDR2 SYDVKM. Trimming left V 2 bases short and J 7 bases short, with 12 bases between. The CDR3 has 13 residues. The DNA of the CDR3 is TGTGCCAGCAGTTTAGACTCATGGGGGGAGCAGTACTTC. Its protein product is CASSLDSWGEQYF.

Points on this clonotype: A much more abundant neighbour one base away suggests this may be a read error. V is TRBV30 and J is TRBJ2-7, with 9 bases matching TRBD1. V was pared by 0 bases and J by 9 bases, with 9 bases of the junction left unmatched. The CDR3 is 14 amino acids. Per germline, CDR1 GTSNPN and CDR2 SVGIG (reference sequence). The CDR3 DNA sequence: TGTGCCTGGAGTGTGTTGGGGACAGGGCGCGGGCAGTACTTC. Translating it yields CAWSVLGTGRGQYF. Supplemented by reference TRBV30 and TRBJ2-7, the full variable domain reads SQTIHQWPATLVQPVGSPLSLECTVEGTSNPNLYWYRQAAGRGLQLLFYSVGIGQISSEVPQNLSASRPQDRQFILSSKKLLLSDSGFYLCAWSVLGTGRGQYFGPGTRLTVT.

The rearrangement joins TRBV19 to TRBJ2-4, with 10 nucleotides matching TRBD2. V shed 1 base and J 1 base; nucleotides not matched to a gene: 10. Germline CDR1 is LNHDA and CDR2 is SQIVND (reference sequence). The CDR3 has 19 residues. CDR3 nucleotides: TGTGCCAGTAGTATAGGTAGGCTAGCGGGAGTAATGGCCAAAAACATTCAGTACTTC. It yields the protein CASSIGRLAGVMAKNIQYF.

This clonotype was seen many times. This chain links TRBV5-1 with TRBJ2-7; D ambiguous. The V gene lost 4 bases and the J gene lost 2 bases, with 16 bases spanning the gap. The CDR3 is 15 residues long. Germline assignment: CDR1 SGHRS and CDR2 YFSETQ. This chain's CDR3 is CASSPRETPTYEQYF. In DNA form, the CDR3 reads TGCGCCAGCAGCCCAAGAGAGACTCCTACCTACGAGCAGTACTTC.

This chain links TRBV7-2 with TRBJ2-5, with 12 bases matching TRBD2. CDR3 length: 15 residues. Per germline, CDR1 SGHTA and CDR2 FQGNSA. J gave up 8 bases and V 3 bases, and 7 bases lay outside the gene matches. This chain's CDR3 is CASSLSSGRAGTQYF. The CDR3 DNA reads TGTGCCAGCAGCTTGTCTAGCGGGAGGGCCGGAACCCAGTACTTC.

V and J are TRBV4-1 and TRBJ2-1; no definite D call. This CDR3 is built from 14 residues. Germline V gives CDR1 MGHRA, CDR2 YSYEKL. V was cut by 4 bases and J by 5 bases, with 12 bases left in between. DNA of the CDR3: TGCGCCAGCAGCCCCATTCTGCAAGACAATGAGCAGTTCTTC. It specifies CASSPILQDNEQFF.